A single sample gave rise to the 21 T cell receptor beta chains below, sequenced in a study of identical twins. TCRdb ran MiXCR on the 5' RACE reads and lists one entry per CDR3 protein. The sample yields about 660,000 distinct CDR3 sequences, less than 10% seen once. The same sample was also used in a study of yellow fever vaccine responses in identical twins.

The sequenced material came from PBMCs. The source is a woman aged 18-30 years in good health.

The chain carries TRBV6-5 and TRBJ1-2; the match to TRBD1 covers 8 bases. The germline V gene has CDR1 MNHEY and CDR2 SVGAGI. J was trimmed by 6 bases and V by 2 bases; bases with no gene match: 5. The CDR3 totals 14 residues. The CDR3 DNA reads as TGTGCCAGCAGTTACGCGGACAGGGTGGATGGCTACACCTTC. Translating it yields CASSYADRVDGYTF.

This clonotype was found many times. This chain connects TRBV4-1 to TRBJ2-5, with 7 nucleotides matching TRBD1. This CDR3 spans 15 amino acids. Germline values: CDR1 MGHRA, CDR2 YSYEKL. V lost 2 bases to trimming and J lost 5 bases; unmatched junction nucleotides: 8. This CDR3 reads CASSQQGVAMETQYF. CDR3 bases: TGCGCCAGCAGCCAACAGGGGGTGGCAATGGAGACCCAGTACTTC.

V usage is TRBV20-1 and J usage is TRBJ2-3, with D perhaps matching TRBD1 or TRBD2 (6 bases each). The V end was cut by 3 bases, the J end by 1 base, with 14 bases between. The CDR3 is 15 residues long. Germline CDR1 reads DFQATT; CDR2 reads SNEGSKA (reference sequence). The CDR3, as DNA: TGCAGTGCTAGTAAGGGGGGATACGGCACAGATACGCAGTATTTT. Encoded protein: CSASKGGYGTDTQYF.

This clonotype was seen only a few times. V and J are TRBV7-8 and TRBJ2-2; D uncertain. Germline assignment: CDR1 SGHVS and CDR2 FQNEAQ. This CDR3 is 16 amino acids long. With 4 bases removed from V and 6 bases from J, the gap between germline ends came to 18 bases. The chain's CDR3 is CASSSLSPVEPGELFF. The CDR3 DNA is TGTGCCAGCAGCTCTTTAAGTCCCGTGGAACCCGGGGAGCTGTTTTTT.

This clonotype was observed a handful of times. The chain employs TRBV30 and TRBJ2-5; D is ambiguous. The germline CDR1 and CDR2 sequences are GTSNPN and SVGIG (reference sequence). This CDR3 has 14 residues. V was trimmed by 0 bases and J by 4 bases, leaving 12 bases between them. CDR3 bases: TGTGCCTGGAGTGTATCCCCCCCTCTAGAGACCCAGTACTTC. It specifies CAWSVSPPLETQYF.

V gene TRBV6-4 combines with J gene TRBJ2-3; possible D gene TRBD2, 5 bases. Germline V gene sequence: CDR1 MRHNA, CDR2 SNTAGT. The CDR3 runs to 15 residues. V lost 0 bases, J lost 2 bases, and 9 bases lay in between. The CDR3 DNA reads as TGTGCCAGCAGTGACTCGAGGGAGCCCACAGATACGCAGTATTTT. Protein sequence: CASSDSREPTDTQYF.

This clonotype was detected a few times. CDR3 sequence (DNA): TGCGCCAGCAGCCCAGGACAGGTCCCGGGGACCCAGTACTTC. It codes for CASSPGQVPGTQYF. J is TRBJ2-5 and V is TRBV5-1; 7 bases map to TRBD1. This CDR3 spans 14 amino acids. CDR1 SGHRS and CDR2 YFSETQ come from the germline V gene. Unmatched junction bases numbered 10, after V lost 4 bases and J lost 7 bases.

The CDR3 loop is CASSYSLRSHEQYF. CDR3 in DNA: TGTGCCAGCAGCTACTCCCTTAGATCCCACGAGCAGTACTTC. The J gene is TRBJ2-7, the V gene TRBV11-2; D unclear. Trimming left V 4 bases short and J 5 bases short, with 15 bases between. The length of the CDR3 is 14 residues. Germline CDR1 and CDR2: SGHAT and FQNNGV.

This chain uses TRBV6-1 with TRBJ1-1; a weak D match, TRBD1 (5 bases). Germline V gene lookup returns CDR1 MNHNS and CDR2 SASEGT. This CDR3 spans 15 amino acids. Deletions cut 6 bases from V and 1 base from J, with 15 bases between. In DNA form, the CDR3 reads TGTGCCAGCAGGCCAGGGTTTAACGAGAACACTGAAGCTTTCTTT. Translating gives CASRPGFNENTEAFF.

This clonotype was picked up a small number of times. The V gene is TRBV20-1, the J gene TRBJ1-1; maybe TRBD1 (5 bases). Between the trimmed V and J ends, which lost 6 bases and 14 bases, there was a span of 10 bases. Per the germline V gene, CDR1 is DFQATT and CDR2 is SNEGSKA (reference sequence). The CDR3 extends over 8 amino acids. The DNA of the CDR3 is TGCAGTGCAACCGGGGCCTTCTTT. This codes for CSATGAFF.

V usage is TRBV12-3 or TRBV12-4 and J usage is TRBJ2-7, with a possible D match to TRBD1 (6 bases). CDR3 size: 18 residues. Between the trimmed V and J ends, which lost 1 base and 4 bases, there was a span of 23 bases. The CDR3 spells CASSLDPVGPGVGYEQYF. CDR3 in DNA: TGTGCCAGCAGTTTAGATCCTGTGGGGCCAGGGGTTGGTTACGAGCAGTACTTC.

This clonotype was detected ten times or more. CDR3 nucleotide sequence: TGTGCCAGCAGCTTAGGAAGAGGAGACAGGCCCTCCTACAATGAGCAGTTCTTC. This gives the protein CASSLGRGDRPSYNEQFF. The chain combines TRBV7-8 with TRBJ2-1; TRBD1 is a possible D gene (6 bases). The V gene's germline CDR1 is SGHVS and CDR2 FQNEAQ. Trimming cost V 1 base and J 0 bases, with 16 bases left between them. This CDR3 region has 18 residues.

This clonotype showed up just a few times. This sequence joins TRBV9 and TRBJ2-7, with a possible D match to TRBD2 (6 bases). V was shortened by 3 bases and J by 7 bases, with 17 bases between the two germline ends. The CDR3 has 14 residues. The germline V gene has CDR1 SGDLS and CDR2 YYNGEE. As DNA, the CDR3 is TGTGCCAGCAGCGAGGCCCGAGCGGGTGGGGAGCAGTACTTC. Amino acids: CASSEARAGGEQYF.

The chain combines TRBV5-5 with TRBJ2-5, with D perhaps TRBD1 (5 bases). This CDR3 is built from 16 residues. Trimming removed 1 base at V and 2 bases at J, with 15 bases between. Germline CDR1 reads SGHKS; CDR2 reads YYEKEE (reference sequence). CDR3 sequence reads: CASSLRRAQIQETQYF. The DNA of the CDR3 is TGTGCCAGCAGCTTGCGCAGGGCACAAATTCAAGAGACCCAGTACTTC.

The J gene is TRBJ1-2, the V gene TRBV3-1, with TRBD1 matching 10 bases. CDR3 length: 15 residues. V shed 6 bases and J 2 bases; nucleotides not matched to a gene: 6. The germline V gene has CDR1 LGHDT and CDR2 YNNKEL (reference sequence). CDR3 in DNA: TGTGCCAGCAGTCAAAGGGACAGGGGAAACTATGGCTACACCTTC. Residues: CASSQRDRGNYGYTF.

The V gene is TRBV7-9, the J gene TRBJ2-6; D is possibly TRBD1 (6 bases). The CDR3 extends over 17 amino acids. Germline-derived CDR1 and CDR2 are SEHNR and FQNEAQ (reference sequence). V gave up 1 base and J gave up 2 bases, with 12 bases separating them. CDR3 DNA sequence: TGTGCCAGCAGCTTAGACAGGGTCCCCACTGGGGCCAACGTCCTGACTTTC. The encoded protein is CASSLDRVPTGANVLTF.

This clonotype was seen many times. The V gene is TRBV5-1, the J gene TRBJ2-7; D remains ambiguous. The CDR3 totals 14 residues. From germline, CDR1 is SGHRS and CDR2 YFSETQ. The V end lost 3 bases, the J end lost 0 bases, and 10 bases lay between the germline ends. The CDR3 DNA reads as TGCGCCAGCAGCTCCGCCGGCAACTCCTACGAGCAGTACTTC. It specifies CASSSAGNSYEQYF.

In regard to this clonotype: One end of the junction is discordant with germline, which a read error may explain. The chain has TRBV29-1 and TRBJ1-3, with D unresolved. Germline V lookup: CDR1 SQVTM, CDR2 ANQGSEA. The CDR3 spans 11 residues. The CDR3 loop reads CSVVSGNTIYF. The CDR3 bases are TGTAGCGTAGTCTCTGGAAACACCATATATTTT.

This clonotype was seen many times. The chain recombines TRBV14 with TRBJ2-3, with D tentatively TRBD2 (5 bases). The CDR3 length is 19 residues. The V gene lost 4 bases and the J gene lost 0 bases, with 23 bases spanning the gap. Germline CDR1 SGHDN, CDR2 FVKESK. CDR3 DNA: TGTGCCAGCAGCCCCGAGGGAGCAGAAGCGATTCGTAGCACAGATACGCAGTATTTT. This encodes CASSPEGAEAIRSTDTQYF.

This clonotype was counted only a few times. The rearrangement joins TRBV7-9 to TRBJ2-7, with TRBD1 identical over 9 bases. Germline CDR1 and CDR2: SEHNR and FQNEAQ (reference sequence). This CDR3 spans 16 amino acids. V lost 5 bases, J lost 5 bases, and 13 bases stayed unmatched. The chain's CDR3 is CASSQRPGTGPNEQYF. The CDR3 coding sequence is TGTGCCAGCAGCCAACGACCTGGGACAGGGCCCAACGAGCAGTACTTC.

Concerning this clonotype itself: A much larger clonotype is one base distant, so this may be a read error. This chain joins TRBV20-1 and TRBJ2-1; the match to TRBD2 covers 8 bases. The CDR3 covers 15 residues. In germline, CDR1 is DFQATT, CDR2 SNEGSKA (reference sequence). The CDR3 coding sequence is TGCTGTGCTAGGCCGGGACTAGGAACCAACAATGAGCAGTTCTTC. Residues: CCARPGLGTNNEQFF.